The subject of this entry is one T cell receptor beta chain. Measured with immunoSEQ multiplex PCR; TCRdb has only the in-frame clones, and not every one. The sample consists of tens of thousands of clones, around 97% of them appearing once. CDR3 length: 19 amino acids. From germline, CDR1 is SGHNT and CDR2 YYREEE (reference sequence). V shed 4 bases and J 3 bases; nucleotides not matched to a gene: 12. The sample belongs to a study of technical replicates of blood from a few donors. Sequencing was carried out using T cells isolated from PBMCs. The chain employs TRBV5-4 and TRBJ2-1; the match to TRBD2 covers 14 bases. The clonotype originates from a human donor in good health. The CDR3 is CASSPGAGTSGRGYNEQFF. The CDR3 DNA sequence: TGTGCCAGCAGCCCCGGGGCCGGGACTAGCGGGAGAGGCTACAATGAGCAGTTCTTC.